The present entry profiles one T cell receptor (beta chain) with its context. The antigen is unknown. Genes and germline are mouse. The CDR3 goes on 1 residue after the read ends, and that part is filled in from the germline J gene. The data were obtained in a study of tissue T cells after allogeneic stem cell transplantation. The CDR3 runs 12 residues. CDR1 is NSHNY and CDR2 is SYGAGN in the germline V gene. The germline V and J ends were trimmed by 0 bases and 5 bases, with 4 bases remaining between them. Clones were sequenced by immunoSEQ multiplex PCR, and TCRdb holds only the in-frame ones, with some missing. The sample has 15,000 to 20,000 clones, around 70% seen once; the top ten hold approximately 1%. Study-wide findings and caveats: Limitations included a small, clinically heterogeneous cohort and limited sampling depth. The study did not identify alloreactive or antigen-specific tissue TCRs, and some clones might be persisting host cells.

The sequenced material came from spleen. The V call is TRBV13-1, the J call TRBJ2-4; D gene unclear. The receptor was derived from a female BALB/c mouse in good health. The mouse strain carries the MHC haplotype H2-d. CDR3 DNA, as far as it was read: TGTGCCAGCAGTGATGACGGAAACACCTTGTAC. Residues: CASSDDGNTLY. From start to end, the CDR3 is CASSDDGNTLYF.